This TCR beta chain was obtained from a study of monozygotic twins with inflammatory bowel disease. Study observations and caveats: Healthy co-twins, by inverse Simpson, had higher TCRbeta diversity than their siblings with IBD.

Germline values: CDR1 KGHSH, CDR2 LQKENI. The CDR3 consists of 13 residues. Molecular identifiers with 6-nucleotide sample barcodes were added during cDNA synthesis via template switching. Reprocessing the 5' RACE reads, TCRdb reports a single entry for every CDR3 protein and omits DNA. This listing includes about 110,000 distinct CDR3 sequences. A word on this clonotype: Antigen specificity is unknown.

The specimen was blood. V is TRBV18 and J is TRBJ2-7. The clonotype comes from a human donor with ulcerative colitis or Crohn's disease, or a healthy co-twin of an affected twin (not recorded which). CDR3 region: CASSPPVGPEQYF.